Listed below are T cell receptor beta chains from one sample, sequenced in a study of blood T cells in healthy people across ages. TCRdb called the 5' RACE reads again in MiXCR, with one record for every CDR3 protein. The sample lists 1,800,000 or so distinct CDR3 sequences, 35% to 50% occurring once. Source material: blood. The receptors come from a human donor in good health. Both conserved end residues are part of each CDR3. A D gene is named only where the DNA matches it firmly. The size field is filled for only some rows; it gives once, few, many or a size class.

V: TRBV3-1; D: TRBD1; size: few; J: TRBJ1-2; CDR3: CASSQERGRGGCTF; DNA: TGTGCCAGCAGCCAAGAACGAGGGAGAGGGGGCTGCACCTTC
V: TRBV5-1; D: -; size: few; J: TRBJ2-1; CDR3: CASSLRLRSYNEQFF; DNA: TGCGCCAGCAGCTTGAGGTTGCGCTCCTACAATGAGCAGTTCTTC
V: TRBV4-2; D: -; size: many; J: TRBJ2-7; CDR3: CASSQDGEQYF; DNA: TGTGCCAGCAGCCAAGATGGCGAGCAGTACTTC
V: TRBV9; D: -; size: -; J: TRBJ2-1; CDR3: CASSVGSNSYNEQFF; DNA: TGTGCCAGCAGCGTCGGCAGTAACTCCTACAATGAGCAGTTCTTC
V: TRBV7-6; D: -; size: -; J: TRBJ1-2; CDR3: CASSPEAGARGYTF; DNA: TGTGCCAGCAGCCCCGAGGCGGGGGCGCGCGGCTACACCTTC
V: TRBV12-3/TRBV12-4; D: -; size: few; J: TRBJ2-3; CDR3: CASSLVRTVDTQYF; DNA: TGTGCCAGCAGTTTGGTCCGGACCGTTGATACGCAGTATTTT
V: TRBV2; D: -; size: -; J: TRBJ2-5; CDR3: CASTRTHGTQYF; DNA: TGTGCCAGCACCAGGACCCATGGGACCCAGTACTTC
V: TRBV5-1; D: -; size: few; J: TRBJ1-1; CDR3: CASSEGVQGLNTEAFF; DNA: TGCGCCAGCAGCGAGGGCGTCCAGGGTTTGAACACTGAAGCTTTCTTT
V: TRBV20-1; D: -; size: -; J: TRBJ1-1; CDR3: CSAERRGSGAFF; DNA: TGCAGTGCCGAGAGAAGGGGAAGCGGAGCTTTCTTT
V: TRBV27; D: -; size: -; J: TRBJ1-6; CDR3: CASSLKISGDSPLHF; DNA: TGTGCCAGCAGTTTAAAGATTTCGGGGGACTCACCCCTCCACTTT
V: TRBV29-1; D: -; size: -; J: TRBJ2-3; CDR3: CSFAGQQHSDTQYF; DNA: TGCAGCTTCGCGGGACAGCAGCATTCAGATACGCAGTATTTT
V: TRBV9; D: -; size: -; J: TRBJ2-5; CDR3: CASSPEGLYPGQETQYF; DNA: TGTGCCAGCAGCCCAGAGGGTTTGTATCCAGGACAAGAGACCCAGTACTTC
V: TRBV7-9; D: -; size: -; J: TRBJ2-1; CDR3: CASSLTGRGERFF; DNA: TGTGCCAGCAGCTTAACAGGAAGGGGTGAGCGGTTCTTC
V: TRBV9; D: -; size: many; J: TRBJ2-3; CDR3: CASSEYTDTQYF; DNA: TGTGCCAGCTCAGAATACACAGATACGCAGTATTTT
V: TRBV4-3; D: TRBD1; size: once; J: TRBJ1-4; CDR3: CASSRIPGQDEKLFF; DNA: TGCGCCAGCAGCCGTATACCGGGACAGGACGAAAAACTGTTTTTT
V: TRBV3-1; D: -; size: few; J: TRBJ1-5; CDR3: CASSQGVWRGRDSNQPQHF; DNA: TGTGCCAGCAGCCAAGGGGTATGGCGGGGGAGGGATAGCAATCAGCCCCAGCATTTT
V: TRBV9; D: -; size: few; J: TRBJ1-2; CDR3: CASSTGTRLNYGYTF; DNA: TGTGCCAGCAGCACCGGGACACGTTTGAACTATGGCTACACCTTC
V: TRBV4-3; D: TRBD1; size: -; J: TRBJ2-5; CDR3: CASSQETGGAWETQYF; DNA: TGCGCCAGCAGCCAAGAAACAGGGGGCGCGTGGGAGACCCAGTACTTC
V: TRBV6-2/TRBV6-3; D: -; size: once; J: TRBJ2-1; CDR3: CASSSDGNNEQFF; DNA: TGTGCCAGCAGTTCCGACGGAAACAATGAGCAGTTCTTC
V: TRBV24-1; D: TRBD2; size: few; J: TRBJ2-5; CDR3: CATSETSGGATQETQYF; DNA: TGTGCCACCAGTGAGACTAGCGGGGGTGCTACTCAAGAGACCCAGTACTTC
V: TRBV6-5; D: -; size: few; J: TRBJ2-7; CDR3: CATYDRDNFGGQYF; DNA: TGTGCCACCTATGACAGGGATAATTTCGGGGGGCAGTACTTC
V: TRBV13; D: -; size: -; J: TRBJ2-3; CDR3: CASSLGIPGSGTQYF; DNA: TGTGCCAGCAGCTTAGGCATTCCGGGCTCAGGTACGCAGTATTTT
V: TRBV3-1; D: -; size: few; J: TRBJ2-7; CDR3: CASSQMSITYEQYF; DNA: TGTGCCAGCAGCCAAATGAGTATAACCTACGAGCAGTACTTC
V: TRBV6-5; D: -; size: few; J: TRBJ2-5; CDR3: CASSPDYSIQETQYF; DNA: TGTGCCAGCAGCCCGGACTACTCGATTCAAGAGACCCAGTACTTC
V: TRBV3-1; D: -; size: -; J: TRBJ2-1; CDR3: CASSKRYNEQFF; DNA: TGTGCCAGCAGCAAAAGATACAATGAGCAGTTCTTC
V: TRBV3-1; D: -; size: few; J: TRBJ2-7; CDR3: CASSQDETLEQYF; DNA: TGTGCCAGCAGCCAAGATGAAACTTTAGAGCAGTACTTC